What follows are 21 T cell receptor beta chains derived from one specimen sequenced in a study of T cell repertoires in cytomegalovirus infection. These receptors are not linked to any known antigen. TCRdb redid the calling of the reads with MiXCR, one entry per CDR3 protein. The table shows approximately 730,000 distinct CDR3 sequences, with 29% occurring only once. The source material was cultured CD8+ T cells from PBMCs, sampled from culture after CMV antigen stimulation. These receptors all come from a human donor in good health (CMV status not recorded). Some clones in this sample may be carry-over from other donors' samples.

This clonotype was picked up a small number of times. The V gene is TRBV27, the J gene TRBJ2-5; no definite D call. The CDR3 runs to 14 residues. The germline gives CDR1 MNHEY, CDR2 SMNVEV (reference sequence). V was pared by 0 bases and J by 5 bases, with 10 bases between. CDR3 sequence reads: CASSLSSTQETQYF. Here the CDR3 DNA reads TGTGCCAGCAGTTTATCGTCGACTCAGGAGACCCAGTACTTC.

CDR3 in DNA: TGTGCCATCCGATTCTTCAGGGGGGCCGGAGAGACCCAGTACTTC. It yields the protein CAIRFFRGAGETQYF. The V gene is TRBV6-6, the J gene TRBJ2-5, with D possibly matching TRBD1 (7 bases). Germline V gives CDR1 MNHNY, CDR2 SVGAGI (reference sequence). V dropped 10 bases and J dropped 4 bases, with 22 bases sitting between them. CDR3 length: 15 residues.

This clonotype was counted at least ten times. The chain employs TRBV9 and TRBJ1-4, with TRBD1 as a possible D gene (6 bases). Germline CDR1 and CDR2: SGDLS and YYNGEE. The CDR3 is made up of 13 amino acids. Trimming cost V 0 bases and J 6 bases, with 6 bases left between them. CDR3 sequence (DNA): TGTGCCAGCAGCGTAGACAGGGATGAAAAACTGTTTTTT. As protein: CASSVDRDEKLFF.

J is TRBJ1-6 and V is TRBV27; 8 bases match TRBD1. The CDR3 spans 14 residues. V gave up 6 bases and J gave up 9 bases; unmatched junction bases: 7. Germline V gene data show CDR1 as MNHEY and CDR2 as SMNVEV (reference sequence). Here the CDR3 reads CASRPGQASSPLHF. The CDR3, as DNA: TGTGCCAGCAGGCCGGGACAGGCTTCTTCACCCCTCCACTTT.

The chain links TRBV6-2 or TRBV6-3 to TRBJ2-1; no reliable D call. Germline CDR1 is MNHEY and CDR2 is SVGEGT. The CDR3 extends over 15 amino acids. Trimming removed 7 bases at V and 2 bases at J, with 15 bases between. The CDR3 sequence: CASKSGNRAYNEQFF. In DNA form, the CDR3 reads TGTGCCAGCAAAAGTGGAAACAGAGCCTACAATGAGCAGTTCTTC.

The chain joins TRBV6-5 to TRBJ1-6; 7 positions match TRBD1. Germline V CDR1 and CDR2: MNHEY, SVGAGI. V lost 6 bases to trimming and J lost 0 bases; unmatched junction nucleotides: 5. The CDR3 is 16 residues long. The CDR3 loop is CASRTGRSSYNSPLHF. CDR3 DNA sequence: TGTGCCAGCAGGACAGGGAGGAGCTCCTATAATTCACCCCTCCACTTT.

This clonotype was seen more than once but under ten times. V and J are TRBV28 and TRBJ1-5; D unresolved. The V gene's germline CDR1 is MDHEN and CDR2 SYDVKM. The CDR3 loop spans 18 amino acids. V gave up 3 bases and J gave up 2 bases, with 20 bases separating them. The CDR3 coding sequence is TGTGCCAGCAGTTTTGGCCGTTTCACTGAGAGGGGCAATCAGCCCCAGCATTTT. Protein product: CASSFGRFTERGNQPQHF.

For this clonotype: The junction departs from germline at one end; a sequencing error may be responsible. The chain combines TRBV7-7 with TRBJ1-4; D may be TRBD1 (6 bases). Germline-derived CDR1 and CDR2 are SSHAT and FNYEAQ (reference sequence). The CDR3 contains 16 residues. CDR3: CASSHTPGQINEKLFF. The CDR3 coding sequence is TGTGCTAGCAGCCACACCCCAGGACAGATTAATGAAAAACTGTTTTTT.

This clonotype was seen ten or more times. This chain links TRBV7-6 with TRBJ1-1; a weak D match, TRBD1 (6 bases). This CDR3 has 15 residues. Germline loops: CDR1 SGHVS, CDR2 FNYEAQ. V lost 6 bases, J lost 0 bases, and 14 bases lay in between. CDR3 region: CASREGVGMNTEAFF. CDR3 in DNA: TGTGCCAGCAGGGAGGGGGTGGGCATGAACACTGAAGCTTTCTTT.

V usage is TRBV2 and J usage is TRBJ1-2; 7 positions agree with TRBD1. The CDR3 length is 11 residues. The germline V gene encodes CDR1 SNHLY and CDR2 FYNNEI. V was clipped by 8 bases and J by 7 bases; unmatched bases: 4. For the CDR3, the DNA is TGTGCCAGCCCCAGGGGGGGTGGCTACACCTTC. Translating it yields CASPRGGGYTF.

The V gene is TRBV27, the J gene TRBJ1-6; 8 positions agree with TRBD1. Germline V gene sequence: CDR1 MNHEY, CDR2 SMNVEV (reference sequence). V was clipped by 2 bases and J by 9 bases; unmatched bases: 3. The CDR3 consists of 14 residues. The CDR3 region has the DNA TGTGCCAGCAGTTTACAGGGGGCCCCTTCACCCCTCCACTTT. Translation: CASSLQGAPSPLHF.

V usage is TRBV6-1 and J usage is TRBJ2-1; D might be TRBD2 (6 bases). The CDR3 contains 17 residues. CDR1 and CDR2 from the germline V gene are MNHNS and SASEGT. The germline V and J ends were trimmed by 1 base and 0 bases, with 13 bases remaining between them. CDR3 nucleotides: TGTGCCAGCAGTGAAGTTGTGATCGGGAGCTCCTACAATGAGCAGTTCTTC. This encodes CASSEVVIGSSYNEQFF.

V gene TRBV2 combines with J gene TRBJ2-7; maybe TRBD1 (5 bases). Germline CDR1 SNHLY, CDR2 FYNNEI. CDR3 size: 16 residues. V lost 1 base, J lost 4 bases, and 17 bases lay in between. CDR3 protein: CASSEGQGYTVYEQYV. Written as DNA, the CDR3 is TGTGCCAGCAGTGAAGGGCAGGGCTATACGGTGTACGAGCAGTACGTC.

In regard to this clonotype: A read error may explain this, as a much larger clone is one base away. This sequence joins TRBV7-6 and TRBJ2-1; D not resolved. Germline V gives CDR1 SGHVS, CDR2 FNYEAQ. Trimming pared 0 bases from V and 10 bases from J, leaving 13 bases between. The CDR3 has 14 residues. CDR3 coding DNA: TGTGCCAGCAGCTTAGCGAGGTTGTCCGTCGAGCAGTTCTTC. As protein: CASSLARLSVEQFF.

The chain combines TRBV4-1 with TRBJ2-5; TRBD2 agrees at 11 bases. Germline values: CDR1 MGHRA, CDR2 YSYEKL. V gave up 3 bases and J gave up 6 bases; unmatched junction bases: 9. The CDR3 has 16 amino acids. This CDR3 is CASSQSGTSGLKTQYF. In DNA form, the CDR3 reads TGCGCCAGCAGCCAGTCCGGGACTAGCGGTCTTAAGACCCAGTACTTC.

This clonotype appeared once. This sequence joins TRBV19 and TRBJ2-7; D may be TRBD1 (5 bases). V lost 7 bases to trimming and J lost 7 bases, with 32 bases between them. From germline, CDR1 is LNHDA and CDR2 SQIVND (reference sequence). This CDR3 comprises 18 residues. As DNA, the CDR3 is TGTGCCAGTACACCACCCCGATTTCGACAGAGAGGTGAAGATGAGCAGTACGTC. Translated, it gives CASTPPRFRQRGEDEQYV.

The CDR3 protein is CASTGHNQPQHF. The CDR3 DNA reads TGTGCCAGTACCGGCCATAATCAGCCCCAGCATTTT. The V call is TRBV19, the J call TRBJ1-5; D is uncertain. The CDR3 length is 12 residues. Germline CDR1 is LNHDA and CDR2 is SQIVND (reference sequence). Trimming pared 7 bases from V and 4 bases from J, leaving 8 bases between. Supplemented by reference TRBV19 and TRBJ1-5, the full variable domain reads DGGITQSPKYLFRKEGQNVTLSCEQNLNHDAMYWYRQDPGQGLRLIYYSQIVNDFQKGDIAEGYSVSREKKESFPLTVTSAQKNPTAFYLCASTGHNQPQHFGDGTRLSIL.

The rearrangement links TRBV2 to TRBJ1-4; 7 bases are a match to TRBD1. This CDR3 comprises 16 residues. V was clipped by 8 bases and J by 1 base; unmatched bases: 10. CDR1 SNHLY and CDR2 FYNNEI come from the germline V gene. CDR3 nucleotides: TGTGCCAGCCGCTTTAAGGGGGCAAGAACTAATGAAAAACTGTTTTTT. Protein: CASRFKGARTNEKLFF.

This chain links TRBV4-1 with TRBJ1-1; D ambiguous. Germline V gives CDR1 MGHRA, CDR2 YSYEKL. V dropped 8 bases and J dropped 5 bases, with 9 bases sitting between them. This CDR3 is 11 amino acids long. CDR3 DNA: TGCGCCAGCGGAGATGGGACTGAAGCTTTCTTT. This codes for CASGDGTEAFF.

Many counts were recorded for this clonotype. The chain's CDR3 is CASSQDVASGQETQYF. DNA of the CDR3: TGCGCCAGCAGCCAAGACGTAGCTAGCGGGCAAGAGACCCAGTACTTC. This chain joins TRBV4-1 and TRBJ2-5, with 8 nucleotides matching TRBD2. The CDR3 loop spans 16 amino acids. V trimming: 0 bases; J trimming: 2 bases; junction bases outside the gene matches: 5. Per the germline V gene, CDR1 is MGHRA and CDR2 is YSYEKL.

This clonotype was counted many times. V and J are TRBV7-8 and TRBJ1-1; D gene ambiguous. CDR1 is SGHVS, CDR2 FQNEAQ, per germline. This CDR3 comprises 14 residues. With 1 base removed from V and 0 bases from J, the gap between germline ends came to 6 bases. The CDR3 loop is CASSLGEMNTEAFF. In DNA form, the CDR3 reads TGTGCCAGCAGCTTAGGGGAAATGAACACTGAAGCTTTCTTT.